The present TCR beta chain was sequenced within a study of breast tumors, draining lymph nodes, adjacent tissues. Study-wide findings and caveats: Compared with lymph nodes, tumors were less diverse; compared with nontumor tissue, more. The data were judged consistent with most tumor T cells coming from lymph node and expanding in tumor. Compared with basal-like, luminal-like tumors shared significantly more repertoire with nontumor tissue.

MiXCR, run by TCRdb on the multiplex PCR reads, gives a single entry per CDR3 protein. Seen here are 200,000 to 300,000 distinct CDR3 sequences, 30% observed once, and the top ten hold about 1%. The lymph nodes were axillary draining lymph nodes from breast cancer patients. Notes on this clonotype: Its matching antigen is unknown.

The length of the CDR3 is 15 residues. CDR1 and CDR2 (germline): GTSNPN, SVGIG (reference sequence). V gave up 3 bases and J gave up 10 bases; unmatched junction bases: 10. J is TRBJ1-6 and V is TRBV30, with 9 bases aligning to TRBD1. Input material: axillary lymph node tissue. The sequence came from a female donor with breast cancer. Some clones in this sample may be carry-over from other donors' samples. This CDR3 reads CAWSFPGTGMSPLHF. CDR3 in DNA: TGTGCCTGGAGCTTCCCCGGGACAGGGATGTCACCCCTCCACTTT.